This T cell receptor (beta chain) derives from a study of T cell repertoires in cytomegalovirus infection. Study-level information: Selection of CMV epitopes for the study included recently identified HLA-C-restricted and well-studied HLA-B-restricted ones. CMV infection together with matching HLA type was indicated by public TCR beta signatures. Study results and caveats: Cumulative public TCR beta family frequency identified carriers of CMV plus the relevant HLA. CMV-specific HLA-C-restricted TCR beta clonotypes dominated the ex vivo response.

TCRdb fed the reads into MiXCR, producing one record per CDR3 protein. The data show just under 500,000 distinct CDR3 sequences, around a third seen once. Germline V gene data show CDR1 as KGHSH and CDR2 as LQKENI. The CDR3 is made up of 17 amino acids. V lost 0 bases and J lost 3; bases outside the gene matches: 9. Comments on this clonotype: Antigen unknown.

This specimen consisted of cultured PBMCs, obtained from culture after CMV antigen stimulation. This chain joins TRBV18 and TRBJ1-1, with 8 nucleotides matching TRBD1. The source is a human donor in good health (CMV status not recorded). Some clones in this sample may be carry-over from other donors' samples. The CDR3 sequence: CASSPPLGQVGDTEAFF. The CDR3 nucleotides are TGTGCCAGCTCACCACCTTTGGGACAGGTTGGTGACACTGAAGCTTTCTTT.